These 16 T cell receptor beta chains came from one sample sequenced in a study of blood T cell repertoires in COVID-19. Assay used: immunoSEQ multiplex PCR; TCRdb lists only in-frame clones, some missing. The table shows approximately 210,000 clones, with roughly four fifths occurring only once. Sequencing used PBMCs or T cells enriched from blood (not recorded which). Source of these receptors: a man aged 40-55 years who had recovered from COVID-19.

V usage is TRBV7-9 and J usage is TRBJ1-1, with 7 bases that match TRBD1. The CDR3 runs to 14 residues. V was clipped by 5 bases and J by 1 base; unmatched bases: 4. Germline CDR1 reads SEHNR; CDR2 reads FQNEAQ (reference sequence). The CDR3: CASSHQGENTEAFF. CDR3 nucleotide sequence: TGTGCCAGCAGCCACCAGGGGGAGAACACTGAAGCTTTCTTT.

The J gene is TRBJ1-3, the V gene TRBV29-1; 9 bases line up with TRBD1. The V gene's germline CDR1 is SQVTM and CDR2 ANQGSEA. J gave up 8 bases and V 3 bases, and 5 bases lay outside the gene matches. The CDR3 extends over 13 amino acids. In DNA, the CDR3 is TGCAGCGTTGAGATGGGACAGGGCCACACCATATATTTT. It yields the protein CSVEMGQGHTIYF.

J is TRBJ1-5 and V is TRBV2; TRBD1 aligns across 8 bases. Germline V gene data show CDR1 as SNHLY and CDR2 as FYNNEI. The CDR3 covers 16 residues. Trimming took 6 bases from V and 3 from J; bases not matched to a gene: 10. The CDR3, as DNA: TGTGCCAGCAGAGTCGGACAGGGAAATTTCAATCAGCCCCAGCATTTT. Translated: CASRVGQGNFNQPQHF. The whole variable domain, filled in from reference TRBV2 and TRBJ1-5, reads EPEVTQTPSHQVTQMGQEVILRCVPISNHLYFYWYRQILGQKVEFLVSFYNNEISEKSEIFDDQFSVERPDGSNFTLKIRSTKLEDSAMYFCASRVGQGNFNQPQHFGDGTRLSIL.

The rearrangement links TRBV18 to TRBJ1-1, with D unresolved. Germline values: CDR1 KGHSH, CDR2 LQKENI. This CDR3 is 15 amino acids long. The V gene lost 5 bases and the J gene lost 0 bases, with 13 bases spanning the gap. CDR3 residues: CASSANPLMNTEAFF. The DNA of the CDR3 is TGTGCCAGCTCAGCAAACCCCCTAATGAACACTGAAGCTTTCTTT.

This clone was observed a handful of times. CDR3 bases: TGCGCCAGCAGCTTGGGTGCAGGGACAGGAGATACGCAGTATTTT. Its protein is CASSLGAGTGDTQYF. V is TRBV5-1 and J is TRBJ2-3; 8 bases match TRBD1. Germline lookup yields CDR1 SGHRS and CDR2 YFSETQ. The CDR3 has 15 amino acids. V trimming: 0 bases; J trimming: 5 bases; junction bases outside the gene matches: 5.

The chain couples TRBV12-5 to TRBJ2-3; D possibly corresponds to TRBD1 (6 bases). Deletions cut 6 bases from V and 4 bases from J, with 20 bases between. Germline assignment: CDR1 LGHNT and CDR2 FRNRAP. This CDR3 comprises 16 residues. As DNA, the CDR3 is TGTGCTAGTGGGCCTCCCACAGGGACCAATTCAGATACGCAGTATTTT. Translating gives CASGPPTGTNSDTQYF.

This clone showed up just a few times. J is TRBJ1-3 and V is TRBV5-8; D is undetermined. The CDR3 extends over 16 amino acids. Deletions cut 3 bases from V and 1 base from J, with 14 bases between. From germline, CDR1 is SGHTS and CDR2 YDEGEE. CDR3 loop: CASSWMAGFSGNTIYF. The CDR3 DNA reads as TGTGCCAGCAGCTGGATGGCGGGGTTTTCTGGAAACACCATATATTTT.

This rearrangement joins TRBV7-2 to TRBJ2-5; D might be TRBD1 (7 bases). CDR3 length: 17 amino acids. V lost 4 bases, J lost 5 bases, and 23 bases lay in between. The germline gives CDR1 SGHTA, CDR2 FQGNSA. The CDR3 region is CASSSGGQWTVGETQYF. The CDR3 region has the DNA TGTGCCAGCAGCTCCGGGGGACAGTGGACGGTAGGGGAGACCCAGTACTTC.

The chain has TRBV5-1 and TRBJ1-1; 10 nucleotides agree with TRBD1. Trimming removed 3 bases from V and 5 bases from J; junction bases left unmatched: 10. The CDR3 length is 16 residues. The V gene's germline CDR1 is SGHRS and CDR2 YFSETQ. The CDR3 loop is CASSSTGTGVGTEAFF. In DNA, the CDR3 is TGCGCCAGCAGCTCTACCGGGACAGGGGTAGGGACTGAAGCTTTCTTT.

V usage is TRBV10-3 and J usage is TRBJ1-6, with 12 bases lining up with TRBD1. Trimming cost V 2 bases and J 6 bases; bases outside gene matches: 2. Germline V gene lookup returns CDR1 ENHRY and CDR2 SYGVKD. The CDR3 has 16 amino acids. CDR3 nucleotides: TGTGCCATCAGTGAGGGGACAGGGGGCGGTAATTCACCCCTCCACTTT. This gives the protein CAISEGTGGGNSPLHF.

The CDR3 spells CASSSSTKQDRQETQYF. In nucleotides, the CDR3 is TGTGCCAGCAGTTCCTCCACTAAGCAGGACAGACAAGAGACCCAGTACTTC. This chain joins TRBV27 and TRBJ2-5, with D maybe TRBD1 (6 bases). Germline V gene sequence: CDR1 MNHEY, CDR2 SMNVEV (reference sequence). The V gene lost 4 bases and the J gene lost 2 bases, with 20 bases spanning the gap. The CDR3 length is 17 residues.

The chain employs TRBV19 and TRBJ1-2; D remains unclear. This CDR3 has 10 residues. Germline-derived CDR1 and CDR2 are LNHDA and SQIVND (reference sequence). Trimming removed 6 bases at V and 7 bases at J, with 6 bases between. The CDR3 DNA reads as TGTGCCAGTAGCAGAGGTGGCTACACCTTC. This encodes CASSRGGYTF.

CDR3 loop: CASSQDRCTYSNQPQHF. The CDR3 nucleotides are TGTGCCAGCAGCCAAGATCGATGTACTTATAGCAATCAGCCCCAGCATTTT. This rearrangement joins TRBV14 to TRBJ1-5; the D is unclear. This CDR3 is built from 17 residues. Germline V gene lookup returns CDR1 SGHDN and CDR2 FVKESK. The V end was cut by 0 bases, the J end by 0 bases, with 12 bases between.

The chain combines TRBV19 with TRBJ1-2; 9 nucleotides agree with TRBD1. The germline CDR1 and CDR2 sequences are LNHDA and SQIVND (reference sequence). This CDR3 spans 14 amino acids. After removal of 3 bases from V and 4 bases from J, the junction contained 3 bases not matched to a gene. CDR3 in amino acids: CASSIRTGAYGYTF. CDR3 nucleotide sequence: TGTGCCAGTAGTATCCGGACAGGGGCCTATGGCTACACCTTC.

This chain links TRBV7-2 with TRBJ2-1, with TRBD2 identical over 11 bases. V lost 5 bases to trimming and J lost 8 bases; unmatched junction nucleotides: 14. Germline lookup yields CDR1 SGHTA and CDR2 FQGNSA. This CDR3 contains 17 residues. This CDR3 reads CASSTTISGRALDEQFF. The CDR3, as DNA: TGTGCCAGCAGCACTACGATTAGCGGGAGGGCCTTGGATGAGCAGTTCTTC.

This chain connects TRBV7-2 to TRBJ1-3; weak D call: TRBD1 (5 bases). Germline CDR1 and CDR2: SGHTA and FQGNSA. V lost 7 bases to trimming and J lost 2 bases, with 12 bases between them. The CDR3 consists of 14 residues. The CDR3 spells CASTRGRAGNTIYF. DNA for the CDR3: TGTGCCAGCACTCGAGGCAGGGCTGGAAACACCATATATTTT.